This T cell receptor beta chain was sequenced for a study of OX40 agonist ivuxolimab in advanced cancers. V lost 3 bases and J 0 bases, leaving 12 bases between the germline ends. Germline CDR1 reads SGHAT; CDR2 reads FQDESV (reference sequence). CDR3 length: 15 amino acids. This clone occurred once. Sequencing used immunoSEQ multiplex PCR; TCRdb keeps in-frame clones, though not all of them. The sample records 70,000 or so clones, roughly 90% being singletons. The gene calls are TRBV11-1 and TRBJ2-7; D possibly uses TRBD1 or TRBD2 (5 bases each). The origin of this receptor is an adult with an advanced solid tumor such as melanoma, head and neck, liver or kidney cancer. The specimen was CD4+ or CD8+ T cells sorted from blood, collected in a trial of the OX40 agonist ivuxolimab. CDR3 region: CASSLRGGFSYEQYF. Here the CDR3 DNA reads TGTGCCAGCAGCTTGAGGGGCGGTTTCTCCTACGAGCAGTACTTC.